Below, 10 T cell receptor beta chains from the same sample are listed, as sequenced in a study of cytomegalovirus exposure and HLA in healthy donors. Libraries were prepared by immunoSEQ multiplex PCR; TCRdb keeps only in-frame clonotypes and omits some of them. The table records 110,000 to 150,000 clones, 85% to 95% of them present only once. Sequencing input: PBMCs. These TCRs come from a man aged 18 to 30 in good health and CMV-seropositive.

The chain uses TRBV7-9 and TRBJ2-1, with 7 bases that match TRBD1. The CDR3 is 16 residues long. CDR1 SEHNR and CDR2 FQNEAQ come from the germline V gene (reference sequence). Trimming took 1 base from V and 5 from J; bases not matched to a gene: 8. The CDR3 DNA reads TGTGCCAGCAGCTTAGGTTTTCAGGGGGACGACAATGAGCAGTTCTTC. Its protein is CASSLGFQGDDNEQFF.

The rearrangement uses TRBV6-6 and TRBJ2-7, with D tentatively TRBD2 (6 bases). Germline assignment: CDR1 MNHNY and CDR2 SVGAGI (reference sequence). V was cut by 3 bases and J by 5 bases, with 8 bases left in between. The length of the CDR3 is 12 residues. In DNA form, the CDR3 reads TGTGCCAGCAGTTATGGCGGGAACGAGCAGTACTTC. It translates to CASSYGGNEQYF.

The chain couples TRBV27 to TRBJ1-3; 7 bases agree with TRBD1. The V gene end was trimmed by 3 bases and the J gene end by 0 bases; junction bases not matched to a gene: 2. This CDR3 has 15 amino acids. Germline CDR1 MNHEY, CDR2 SMNVEV (reference sequence). CDR3 region: CASSFTGASGNTIYF. CDR3 DNA sequence: TGTGCCAGCAGTTTTACAGGGGCCTCTGGAAACACCATATATTTT.

The CDR3 loop is CASSRGLWPQHF. DNA of the CDR3: TGTGCCAGTAGTAGAGGGCTGTGGCCCCAGCATTTT. This chain uses TRBV19 with TRBJ1-5; D unresolved. The CDR3 is 12 amino acids. The V and J ends lost 4 bases and 9 bases respectively, with 10 bases between them. The germline CDR1 and CDR2 sequences are LNHDA and SQIVND (reference sequence).

The CDR3 region has the DNA TGTGCCAGCAGTTTCCTGAATCAGCCCCAGCATTTT. It specifies CASSFLNQPQHF. The chain has TRBV27 and TRBJ1-5; no clear D. The CDR3 runs to 12 residues. Germline CDR1 MNHEY, CDR2 SMNVEV (reference sequence). V lost 3 bases and J 4 bases, leaving 4 bases between the germline ends.

The chain couples TRBV2 to TRBJ2-7, with D possibly matching TRBD2 (7 bases). The germline V and J ends were trimmed by 6 bases and 2 bases, with 11 bases remaining between them. The CDR3 is 13 amino acids. The V gene's germline CDR1 is SNHLY and CDR2 FYNNEI. CDR3 sequence: CASRRGGPYEQYF. CDR3 in DNA: TGTGCCAGCAGGAGGGGGGGGCCCTACGAGCAGTACTTC.

The chain has TRBV6-5 and TRBJ2-3; D is ambiguous. The V and J ends lost 3 bases and 5 bases respectively, with 9 bases between them. The CDR3 consists of 13 residues. In germline, CDR1 is MNHEY, CDR2 SVGAGI. CDR3 coding DNA: TGTGCCAGCAGTTATGACTGGAGAGATACGCAGTATTTT. Translated: CASSYDWRDTQYF.

The rearrangement uses TRBV4-2 and TRBJ2-1; 7 positions match TRBD2. Per the germline V gene, CDR1 is LGHNA and CDR2 is YNFKEQ. Trimming took 1 base from V and 5 from J; bases not matched to a gene: 2. The CDR3 covers 14 residues. The CDR3 loop reads CASSQGTRDNEQFF. CDR3 bases: TGTGCCAGCAGCCAAGGGACTAGGGACAATGAGCAGTTCTTC.

This chain links TRBV2 with TRBJ2-7, with D uncertain. Trimming left V 3 bases short and J 3 bases short, with 12 bases between. Per germline, CDR1 SNHLY and CDR2 FYNNEI. The CDR3 totals 14 residues. The chain's CDR3 is CASSERGQVYEQYF. The CDR3 DNA reads TGTGCCAGCAGTGAGCGTGGGCAGGTCTACGAGCAGTACTTC.

This clone was detected a few times. V is TRBV2 and J is TRBJ1-2, with TRBD1 matching over 8 bases. This CDR3 spans 13 amino acids. Germline trimming cut 3 bases from V and 8 bases from J; bases unmatched to any gene: 5. Germline lookup yields CDR1 SNHLY and CDR2 FYNNEI. In nucleotides, the CDR3 is TGTGCCAGCAGTGACGGCAGGGGGCGAGGCTACACCTTC. Protein sequence: CASSDGRGRGYTF.